Shown below are 18 T cell receptor beta chains from a single sample sequenced in a study of blood T cell repertoires in COVID-19. Assay used: immunoSEQ multiplex PCR; TCRdb lists only in-frame clones, some missing. The sample comprises around 46,000 clones, more than 85% of which are singletons, and about 5% rests with the top ten. The sample was peripheral blood. The receptors come from a man between 35 and 55 years old with active COVID-19.

The chain carries TRBV4-2 and TRBJ1-1; D uncertain. Germline assignment: CDR1 LGHNA and CDR2 YNFKEQ. V gave up 3 bases and J gave up 3 bases, with 14 bases separating them. This CDR3 comprises 15 residues. This chain's CDR3 is CASSQGPPADTEAFF. CDR3 in DNA: TGTGCCAGCAGCCAGGGCCCTCCGGCAGACACTGAAGCTTTCTTT.

This clone occurred once. The chain uses TRBV28 and TRBJ2-7; D ambiguous. The CDR3 consists of 15 residues. The V gene's germline CDR1 is MDHEN and CDR2 SYDVKM. The ends were cut back, 6 bases at V and 3 bases at J, with 18 bases in the middle. The CDR3 here is CASSRPGAQDYEQYF. DNA of the CDR3: TGTGCCAGCAGCCGACCCGGTGCCCAGGACTACGAGCAGTACTTC.

The rearrangement uses TRBV10-3 and TRBJ2-2; tentative D call: TRBD2 (6 bases). CDR3 size: 16 residues. Germline values: CDR1 ENHRY, CDR2 SYGVKD. The ends were cut back, 3 bases at V and 2 bases at J, with 13 bases in the middle. The chain's CDR3 is CAISDPTGLNTGELFF. The DNA of the CDR3 is TGTGCCATCAGTGACCCGACGGGACTCAACACCGGGGAGCTGTTTTTT.

The chain combines TRBV7-8 with TRBJ2-2; 7 bases match TRBD1. V was pared by 3 bases and J by 1 base, with 5 bases of the junction left unmatched. This CDR3 has 16 residues. Germline assignment: CDR1 SGHVS and CDR2 FQNEAQ. The CDR3 spells CASSLLTGKNTGELFF. CDR3 DNA: TGTGCCAGCAGCTTGCTGACAGGGAAGAACACCGGGGAGCTGTTTTTT.

The chain joins TRBV19 to TRBJ2-7; D might be TRBD2 (6 bases). The CDR3 spans 14 residues. The V gene lost 2 bases and the J gene lost 0 bases, with 8 bases spanning the gap. Germline V gene sequence: CDR1 LNHDA, CDR2 SQIVND (reference sequence). As DNA, the CDR3 is TGTGCCAGTAGTATATCCGGGAGCTCCTACGAGCAGTACTTC. It is translated as CASSISGSSYEQYF.

V is TRBV7-9 and J is TRBJ2-7; 10 bases line up with TRBD2. Looked up from germline, CDR1 is SEHNR and CDR2 is FQNEAQ (reference sequence). V shed 7 bases, J shed 5 bases, and the junction held 8 bases outside the gene matches. The CDR3 is 14 amino acids. As DNA, the CDR3 is TGTGCCAGCAACCCTAGCGGGAGAAGCAACGAGCAGTACTTC. This codes for CASNPSGRSNEQYF.

The gene calls are TRBV3-1 (or the pseudogene TRBV3-2) and TRBJ1-4, with D possibly matching TRBD1 (5 bases). CDR1 LGHDT and CDR2 YNNKEL come from the germline V gene (reference sequence). V lost 0 bases to trimming and J lost 11 bases, with 13 bases between them. The CDR3 length is 14 residues. The CDR3 reads CASSQEGPFGKLFF. The CDR3 coding sequence is TGTGCCAGCAGCCAAGAGGGGCCGTTCGGGAAACTGTTTTTT.

This clone occurred a few times. V and J are TRBV5-8 and TRBJ1-5, with a possible D match to TRBD1 (5 bases). The CDR3 runs to 15 residues. Trimming stripped 2 bases from V and 5 bases from J, with 14 bases between. Germline values: CDR1 SGHTS, CDR2 YDEGEE. CDR3 sequence reads: CASSFRTGRDQPQHF. The CDR3, as DNA: TGTGCCAGCAGCTTTAGAACAGGCCGGGATCAGCCCCAGCATTTT.

This chain joins TRBV6-1 and TRBJ2-3; D might be TRBD2 (7 bases). The CDR3 covers 14 residues. Germline lookup yields CDR1 MNHNS and CDR2 SASEGT. V was clipped by 0 bases and J by 14 bases, with 18 bases between them. The CDR3 is CASSEALLRGARYF. The CDR3 DNA follows: TGTGCCAGCAGTGAAGCCCTTCTACGGGGGGCAAGGTATTTT.

The chain recombines TRBV28 with TRBJ1-2; the match to TRBD1 covers 8 bases. Per germline, CDR1 MDHEN and CDR2 SYDVKM. This CDR3 comprises 18 residues. The junction had 16 bases not matched to a gene; V was cut back by 2 bases and J by 5 bases. The CDR3 is CASSLGLFAGGAGYGYTF. The CDR3 coding sequence is TGTGCCAGCAGTTTAGGCTTGTTTGCAGGGGGCGCGGGGTATGGCTACACCTTC.

This clone was recorded only once. The genes are TRBV5-5 and TRBJ2-3; 7 bases are a match to TRBD2. With V trimmed by 0 bases and J by 4 bases, 2 bases remained unmatched. The CDR3 sequence is 14 residues long. CDR1 and CDR2 (germline): SGHKS, YYEKEE (reference sequence). CDR3 coding DNA: TGTGCCAGCAGCTTGGGTGGGAGGGCAGATACGCAGTATTTT. Translated, it gives CASSLGGRADTQYF.

This chain uses TRBV7-9 with TRBJ1-2; D might be TRBD1 (5 bases). The length of the CDR3 is 13 residues. The germline V gene has CDR1 SEHNR and CDR2 FQNEAQ (reference sequence). The V and J ends lost 7 bases and 5 bases respectively, with 14 bases between them. CDR3 sequence: CASNFGEGYGYTF. CDR3 DNA sequence: TGTGCCAGCAACTTCGGGGAGGGGTATGGCTACACCTTC.

The chain recombines TRBV7-9 with TRBJ2-1, with D possibly being TRBD1 (5 bases). Germline CDR1 reads SEHNR; CDR2 reads FQNEAQ (reference sequence). Trimming cost V 0 bases and J 4 bases, with 10 bases left between them. The CDR3 spans 15 residues. The CDR3 DNA sequence: TGTGCCAGCAGCTTAGCGGTAGACAGTTACAATGAGCAGTTCTTC. Its translation is CASSLAVDSYNEQFF.

The chain couples TRBV6-6 to TRBJ2-5; D remains ambiguous. Germline V gives CDR1 MNHNY, CDR2 SVGAGI (reference sequence). V lost 1 base and J lost 3, with 12 bases in between. This CDR3 has 15 residues. CDR3 sequence (DNA): TGTGCCAGCAGTTACTGGCGGCAAGGAGAAGAGACCCAGTACTTC. Translated: CASSYWRQGEETQYF.

This clone was found once. The genes are TRBV2 and TRBJ2-1; 14 bases match TRBD2. Germline V gene sequence: CDR1 SNHLY, CDR2 FYNNEI. Losses at the gene ends were 5 bases for V and 1 base for J; bases not matched to a gene: 10. The CDR3 covers 19 residues. CDR3 sequence: CASSHGTSGRRDSYNEQFF. The CDR3 coding sequence is TGTGCCAGCAGTCACGGGACTAGCGGGAGAAGGGATTCCTACAATGAGCAGTTCTTC.

This clone was recorded only once. The chain employs TRBV7-2 and TRBJ2-3; 7 bases agree with TRBD1. CDR3 length equals 17 residues. J lost 7 bases, V lost 1 base, and 14 bases had no gene match. Germline-derived CDR1 and CDR2 are SGHTA and FQGNSA. CDR3 sequence (DNA): TGTGCCAGCAGCTTAGAACCGGGACAGTCTCCTTTTAATACGCAGTATTTT. It codes for CASSLEPGQSPFNTQYF.

This rearrangement joins TRBV14 to TRBJ1-2, with D unclear. The CDR3 covers 12 residues. Germline V gene sequence: CDR1 SGHDN, CDR2 FVKESK. The V end was cut by 0 bases, the J end by 8 bases, with 7 bases between. This chain's CDR3 is CASSQDRVGYTF. Here the CDR3 DNA reads TGTGCCAGCAGCCAAGATCGTGTAGGCTACACCTTC.

The J gene is TRBJ1-2, the V gene TRBV6-5, with 7 bases identical to TRBD1. V shed 7 bases and J 5 bases; nucleotides not matched to a gene: 1. Germline V gives CDR1 MNHEY, CDR2 SVGAGI. The CDR3 sequence is 11 residues long. The CDR3 DNA sequence: TGTGCCAGCACACAGGGGTATGGCTACACCTTC. This translates into CASTQGYGYTF.